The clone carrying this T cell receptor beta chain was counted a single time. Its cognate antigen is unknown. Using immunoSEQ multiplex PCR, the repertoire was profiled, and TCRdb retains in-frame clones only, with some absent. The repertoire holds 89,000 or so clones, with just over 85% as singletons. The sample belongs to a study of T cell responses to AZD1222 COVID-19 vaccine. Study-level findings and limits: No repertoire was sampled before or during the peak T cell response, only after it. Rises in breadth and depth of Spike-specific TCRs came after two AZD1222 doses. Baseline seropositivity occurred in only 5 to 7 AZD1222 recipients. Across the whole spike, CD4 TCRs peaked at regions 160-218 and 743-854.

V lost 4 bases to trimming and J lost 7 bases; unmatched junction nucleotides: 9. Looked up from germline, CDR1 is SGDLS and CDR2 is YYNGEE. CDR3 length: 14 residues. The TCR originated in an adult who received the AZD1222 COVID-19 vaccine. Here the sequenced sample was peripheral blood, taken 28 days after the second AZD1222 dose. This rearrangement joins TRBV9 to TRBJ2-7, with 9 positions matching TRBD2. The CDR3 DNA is TGTGCCAGCAGCACCGAGGGGCTAGCGGGGGAGCAGTACTTC. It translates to CASSTEGLAGEQYF. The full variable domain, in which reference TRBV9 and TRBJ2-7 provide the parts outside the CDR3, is DSGVTQTPKHLITATGQRVTLRCSPRSGDLSVYWYQQSLDQGLQFLIQYYNGEERAKGNILERFSAQQFPDLHSELNLSSLELGDSALYFCASSTEGLAGEQYFGPGTRLTVT.